The rows below give T cell receptor beta chains drawn from one sample of a study of Ad26.COV2.S vaccination and SARS-CoV-2 variants. The table came from immunoSEQ multiplex PCR; TCRdb's copy has only in-frame clones and leaves some out. The sample carries roughly 350,000 clones, 65% to 90% recorded once. The sample was peripheral blood, taken in a trial of Ad26.COV2.S vaccine versus placebo. The receptors stem from a person between 18 and 60 years old who received the Ad26.COV2.S COVID-19 vaccine or a placebo. CDR3s include the opening cysteine and the closing phenylalanine or tryptophan. A D gene is named only where the DNA matches it firmly. Clone size is stated in some rows and not others, as once, few, many or a class when expanded.

CDR3 protein: CSVSVSLGQGNTGELFF
CDR3 DNA: TGCAGCGTTAGCGTCAGTCTAGGACAGGGAAACACCGGGGAGCTGTTTTTT
J gene: TRBJ2-2
V gene: TRBV29-1
clone size: .
CDR3 length: 17
D gene: TRBD1

CDR3 protein: CASSLRVSASSNEKLFF
CDR3 DNA: TGTGCCAGCAGCTTGCGCGTTTCGGCCTCCAGTAATGAAAAACTGTTTTTT
J gene: TRBJ1-4
V gene: TRBV5-6
clone size: once
CDR3 length: 17
D gene: .

CDR3 protein: CASSTTPSAGTKNIQYF
CDR3 DNA: TGTGCCAGCAGCACCACCCCTTCGGCAGGGACCAAAAACATTCAGTACTTC
J gene: TRBJ2-4
V gene: TRBV3-1/TRBV3-2
clone size: once
CDR3 length: 17
D gene: .

CDR3 protein: CASSSSGPGDTQYF
CDR3 DNA: TGTGCCAGCAGTTCTAGCGGTCCAGGGGATACGCAGTATTTT
J gene: TRBJ2-3
V gene: TRBV6-2/TRBV6-3
clone size: .
CDR3 length: 14
D gene: TRBD2

CDR3 protein: CASSTMGTAPGYTF
CDR3 DNA: TGTGCCAGTAGTACAATGGGAACCGCCCCTGGCTACACCTTC
J gene: TRBJ1-2
V gene: TRBV19
clone size: .
CDR3 length: 14
D gene: .

CDR3 protein: CASRPTGTALEGYTF
CDR3 DNA: TGTGCCAGCAGGCCTACCGGGACAGCTCTTGAGGGCTACACCTTC
J gene: TRBJ1-2
V gene: TRBV6-4
clone size: .
CDR3 length: 15
D gene: TRBD1

CDR3 protein: CAISGDRGIPYNEQFF
CDR3 DNA: TGTGCCATCAGTGGGGACAGGGGGATTCCCTACAATGAGCAGTTCTTC
J gene: TRBJ2-1
V gene: TRBV10-3
clone size: few
CDR3 length: 16
D gene: TRBD1

CDR3 protein: CASSPSGGAGETQYF
CDR3 DNA: TGTGCCAGCAGTCCCAGCGGGGGGGCCGGAGAGACCCAGTACTTC
J gene: TRBJ2-5
V gene: TRBV7-2
clone size: .
CDR3 length: 15
D gene: TRBD2

CDR3 protein: CASSHVGQPQHF
CDR3 DNA: TGTGCCAGCAGCCATGTAGGGCAGCCCCAGCATTTT
J gene: TRBJ1-5
V gene: TRBV16
clone size: .
CDR3 length: 12
D gene: .

CDR3 protein: CASSTGHTGSYEQYF
CDR3 DNA: TGCGCCAGCAGCACAGGACACACGGGCTCCTACGAGCAGTACTTC
J gene: TRBJ2-7
V gene: TRBV5-1
clone size: .
CDR3 length: 15
D gene: .

CDR3 protein: CACLGLNTEAFF
CDR3 DNA: TGTGCCTGCCTGGGCCTGAACACTGAAGCTTTCTTT
J gene: TRBJ1-1
V gene: TRBV30
clone size: .
CDR3 length: 12
D gene: .

CDR3 protein: CASSQDRSYEQYF
CDR3 DNA: TGCGCCAGCAGCCAGGACCGGTCCTACGAGCAGTACTTC
J gene: TRBJ2-7
V gene: TRBV4-3
clone size: .
CDR3 length: 13
D gene: .

CDR3 protein: CASSRRLVSPGELFF
CDR3 DNA: TGTGCCAGCAGTCGTCGACTAGTTTCCCCCGGGGAGCTGTTTTTT
J gene: TRBJ2-2
V gene: TRBV28
clone size: .
CDR3 length: 15
D gene: .

CDR3 protein: CASSLVGTHQETQYF
CDR3 DNA: TGTGCCAGCAGCTTGGTAGGCACACACCAAGAGACCCAGTACTTC
J gene: TRBJ2-5
V gene: TRBV5-4
clone size: few
CDR3 length: 15
D gene: .

CDR3 protein: CASSWAGPADTQYF
CDR3 DNA: TGTGCCAGCAGTTGGGCTGGCCCCGCAGATACGCAGTATTTT
J gene: TRBJ2-3
V gene: TRBV19
clone size: .
CDR3 length: 14
D gene: .

CDR3 protein: CASSLWGLQETQYF
CDR3 DNA: TGTGCCAGCAGTTTATGGGGGCTACAAGAGACCCAGTACTTC
J gene: TRBJ2-5
V gene: TRBV27
clone size: .
CDR3 length: 14
D gene: .

CDR3 protein: CASSRQGARETQYF
CDR3 DNA: TGTGCCAGCAGCCGACAGGGGGCGCGTGAGACCCAGTACTTC
J gene: TRBJ2-5
V gene: TRBV5-6
clone size: .
CDR3 length: 14
D gene: TRBD1

CDR3 protein: CASRVSGREYNEQFF
CDR3 DNA: TGCGCCAGCCGGGTCTCGGGTAGGGAATACAATGAGCAGTTCTTC
J gene: TRBJ2-1
V gene: TRBV5-1
clone size: .
CDR3 length: 15
D gene: .

CDR3 protein: CASSLGGQGAYGYTF
CDR3 DNA: TGTGCCAGCAGCTTGGGCGGACAGGGGGCGTATGGCTACACCTTC
J gene: TRBJ1-2
V gene: TRBV5-5
clone size: once
CDR3 length: 15
D gene: TRBD1

CDR3 protein: CASSESGNTIYF
CDR3 DNA: TGTGCCAGCAGCGAATCTGGAAACACCATATATTTT
J gene: TRBJ1-3
V gene: TRBV2
clone size: .
CDR3 length: 12
D gene: .

CDR3 protein: CASSLSGGLGSPLHF
CDR3 DNA: TGTGCCAGCAGCCTCAGTGGGGGTCTCGGCTCACCCCTCCACTTT
J gene: TRBJ1-6
V gene: TRBV7-8
clone size: .
CDR3 length: 15
D gene: .

CDR3 protein: CASSFRMNTEAFF
CDR3 DNA: TGTGCCAGCAGCTTCAGAATGAACACTGAAGCTTTCTTT
J gene: TRBJ1-1
V gene: TRBV5-6
clone size: .
CDR3 length: 13
D gene: .

CDR3 protein: CATSDLKATEPRNYGYTF
CDR3 DNA: TGTGCCACCAGTGATTTGAAGGCTACGGAACCCAGGAACTATGGCTACACCTTC
J gene: TRBJ1-2
V gene: TRBV24-1
clone size: .
CDR3 length: 18
D gene: .

CDR3 protein: CASSFGGHMTF
CDR3 DNA: TGTGCCAGCAGTTTTGGTGGACATATGACCTTC
J gene: TRBJ1-2
V gene: TRBV27
clone size: .
CDR3 length: 11
D gene: .

CDR3 protein: CASIDLHNEQFF
CDR3 DNA: TGTGCCAGCATCGATCTCCACAATGAGCAGTTCTTC
J gene: TRBJ2-1
V gene: TRBV12-3/TRBV12-4
clone size: .
CDR3 length: 12
D gene: .

CDR3 protein: CASSLAGTGSHEQYF
CDR3 DNA: TGCGCCAGCAGCTTGGCCGGGACAGGGTCCCACGAGCAGTACTTC
J gene: TRBJ2-7
V gene: TRBV5-1
clone size: few
CDR3 length: 15
D gene: TRBD1

CDR3 protein: CASSFFSTDTRYF
CDR3 DNA: TGTGCCAGCAGTTTCTTTAGCACAGATACGCGGTATTTT
J gene: TRBJ2-3
V gene: TRBV27
clone size: .
CDR3 length: 13
D gene: .

CDR3 protein: CASSLALETQYF
CDR3 DNA: TGCGCCAGCAGCTTGGCGCTAGAGACCCAGTACTTC
J gene: TRBJ2-5
V gene: TRBV5-1
clone size: .
CDR3 length: 12
D gene: .

CDR3 protein: CASSQYLAGVKSSYEQYF
CDR3 DNA: TGCGCCAGCAGCCAGTACCTTGCGGGTGTCAAGAGCTCCTACGAGCAGTACTTC
J gene: TRBJ2-7
V gene: TRBV4-3
clone size: once
CDR3 length: 18
D gene: .

CDR3 protein: CASSQVFFSPSGGRGKTQYF
CDR3 DNA: TGTGCCAGCAGCCAAGTTTTTTTTTCGCCTAGCGGGGGTCGCGGGAAGACCCAGTACTTC
J gene: TRBJ2-5
V gene: TRBV3-1/TRBV3-2
clone size: .
CDR3 length: 20
D gene: TRBD2

CDR3 protein: CASSPIRTSGQGGSGNTIYF
CDR3 DNA: TGTGCCAGCAGCCCCATAAGAACTTCGGGACAGGGGGGGAGTGGAAACACCATATATTTT
J gene: TRBJ1-3
V gene: TRBV7-8
clone size: few
CDR3 length: 20
D gene: TRBD1

CDR3 protein: CASSLEQGRGETQYF
CDR3 DNA: TGCGCCAGCAGCTTGGAGCAGGGTAGGGGGGAGACCCAGTACTTC
J gene: TRBJ2-5
V gene: TRBV5-1
clone size: .
CDR3 length: 15
D gene: .

CDR3 protein: CASSLEVAGLYYGYTF
CDR3 DNA: TGTGCCAGCAGCTTAGAGGTCGCGGGGTTATACTATGGCTACACCTTC
J gene: TRBJ1-2
V gene: TRBV7-8
clone size: .
CDR3 length: 16
D gene: .

CDR3 protein: CASSPPTGGRDTQYF
CDR3 DNA: TGTGCCAGCTCACCACCGACAGGGGGGAGGGATACGCAGTATTTT
J gene: TRBJ2-3
V gene: TRBV18
clone size: .
CDR3 length: 15
D gene: TRBD1

CDR3 protein: CASSLGDYGTDTQYF
CDR3 DNA: TGTGCCAGCAGCTTAGGGGACTATGGCACAGATACGCAGTATTTT
J gene: TRBJ2-3
V gene: TRBV7-7
clone size: many
CDR3 length: 15
D gene: TRBD2

CDR3 protein: CASRSGGGNTGELFF
CDR3 DNA: TGTGCCAGCAGGAGCGGGGGGGGTAACACCGGGGAGCTGTTTTTT
J gene: TRBJ2-2
V gene: TRBV6-6
clone size: .
CDR3 length: 15
D gene: TRBD2

CDR3 protein: CASSQEGVGTSGTDTQYF
CDR3 DNA: TGCGCCAGCAGCCAAGAGGGGGTTGGGACTAGCGGGACAGATACGCAGTATTTT
J gene: TRBJ2-3
V gene: TRBV4-3
clone size: .
CDR3 length: 18
D gene: TRBD2

CDR3 protein: CSASGTSGATDTQYF
CDR3 DNA: TGCAGTGCTAGTGGGACTAGCGGGGCCACAGATACGCAGTATTTT
J gene: TRBJ2-3
V gene: TRBV20-1
clone size: .
CDR3 length: 15
D gene: TRBD2

CDR3 protein: CASSYGLETSGFF
CDR3 DNA: TGTGCCAGCAGTTACGGCCTTGAGACTAGCGGATTCTTC
J gene: TRBJ2-1
V gene: TRBV6-2/TRBV6-3
clone size: .
CDR3 length: 13
D gene: TRBD2

CDR3 protein: CASSQEIAGSYEQYF
CDR3 DNA: TGTGCCAGCAGCCAAGAAATAGCGGGGTCTTACGAGCAGTACTTC
J gene: TRBJ2-7
V gene: TRBV4-2
clone size: .
CDR3 length: 15
D gene: TRBD2